The present TCR beta chain was sequenced within a study of blood T cells in healthy people across ages (dated by TCRdb to the mid-2010s). Regarding the study in general: In model experiments, roughly one uniquely barcoded TCR beta cDNA molecule per two T cells was captured by template switching. To avoid experimental bias, donors of different ages were distributed randomly across sequencing lanes. The study measured age-related changes in TCR beta repertoire diversity using deep sequencing normalized with unique cDNA molecular identifiers. Using the same blood draw, the study looked at two additional independent replicas of 1 million unique cDNA reads for two donors, one aged 18 to 30 and the other aged 80 or older. The donors were divided into four age groups: young (average around 16 years), middle-aged (about 40), aged (62) and long-lived (nearly 85).

Comments on this clonotype: Its antigen is currently not known. Per-base qualities were not stored, and no clone one base away is much larger.

Donors were a few dozen systemically healthy Caucasian individuals from Russia aged roughly 6 to 90 years. Each donor gave approximately 9.3 milliliters of peripheral blood, collected into EDTA-treated Vacutainer tubes. Ficoll-Paque density-gradient centrifugation was used to isolate PBMCs, with at least 6.5 million per sample. Trizol reagent was used to extract total RNA from the PBMCs, yielding at least 6 micrograms per sample. The percentages of naive CD45RAhigh/CD27high T cells were determined by flow cytometry on a PBMC aliquot from every donor. On the study overall, not on this receptor specifically: Estimates of total diversity from one million sequenced T cells were regarded as lower bounds and underestimates. Since profiling was done on bulk unsorted PBMCs, naive and antigen-experienced compartments could not be conclusively compared. As age increased, observed TCR beta diversity per million T cells dropped in a roughly linear way, and a significant reduction was already evident by age roughly 40. A strong correlation was found between observed TCR beta diversity and the percentage of naive T cells measured by flow cytometry. Compared with the aged group, the long-lived group had more naive CD4+ T cells, fewer expanded clones and increased TCR diversity, suggesting age selection. The CMV infection status of donors was not known, potentially confounding age-related changes in expanded clonotypes.

Inclusive of the bounding cysteine and phenylalanine, the CDR3 is 14 residues long. This entry keeps only the CDR3 DNA: 42 bases, framed from base 1. The germline V gene specifies SQVTM as CDR1 and ANQGSEA as CDR2. At the junction V is shortened by 4 bases and J by 0 bases; bases outside the gene matches: 2. The receptor library was made with 5' RACE. Instrument on record: Illumina HiSeq 2500. A second roughly 7 to 11 cycle PCR used a sample-barcoded 5' primer and a J-beta primer mix. Each TCR beta cDNA molecule received a unique molecular identifier from a template-switch 5' adaptor carrying 12 random nucleotides. Each sample yielded at least 3 million CDR3-containing paired-end reads. The Mint cDNA synthesis kit, primed by a TRBC-specific oligonucleotide, was used to synthesize first-strand cDNA from all RNA. All cDNA was treated with uracil-DNA glycosylase and then went through a first 18-cycle PCR with the universal primers M1SS and BC2_uni_R. Regarding the original processing steps: For normalization, 1 million high-quality reads were randomly selected from each sample, with every read carrying a distinct molecular identifier. Reads sharing molecular identifiers were discarded rather than binned into consensus sequences. MiTCR, set to a Q25 quality threshold and the strictest error-elimination algorithm, was used for CDR3 identification, clonotype clustering and error correction. A nonparametric unseen species model with Euler transformation was used to estimate lower-bound total TCR beta diversity. TCRdb handled the public reads itself, with Q25 trimming in fastp and clone calling in MiXCR, and kept productive beta chains. Records with the same CDR3 protein are collapsed into one entry carrying the most frequent genes and DNA. TCRdb assigned the V and J calls; the authors' analysis was not used. For this sample there are some 1.5 million distinct CDR3 sequences; 28% appear just once. The top ten clones comprise about 7.7% of the sample.

The chain links TRBV29-1 with TRBJ1-4; 7 nucleotides in the junction match TRBD1. This receptor was obtained from a woman aged 25 to 39 in good health. Sequenced: blood. The DNA sequence reads TGCAGCGTTGCAACAGGGGCAACTAATGAAAAACTGTTTTTT. This encodes CSVATGATNEKLFF.